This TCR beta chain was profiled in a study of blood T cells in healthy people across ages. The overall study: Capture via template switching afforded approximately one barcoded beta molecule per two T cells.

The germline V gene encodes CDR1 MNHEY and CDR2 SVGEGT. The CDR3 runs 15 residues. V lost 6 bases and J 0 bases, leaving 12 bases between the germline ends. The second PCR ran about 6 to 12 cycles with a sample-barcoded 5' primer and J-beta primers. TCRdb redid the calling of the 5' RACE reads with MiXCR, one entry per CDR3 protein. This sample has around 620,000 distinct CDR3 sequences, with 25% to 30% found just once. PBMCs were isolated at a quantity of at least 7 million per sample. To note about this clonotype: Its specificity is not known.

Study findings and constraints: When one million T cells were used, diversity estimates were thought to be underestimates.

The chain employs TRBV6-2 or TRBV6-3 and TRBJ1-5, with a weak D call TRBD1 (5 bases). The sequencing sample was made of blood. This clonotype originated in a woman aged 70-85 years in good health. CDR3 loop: CASSFGTPSNQPQHF. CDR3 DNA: TGTGCCAGCAGCTTCGGGACGCCTAGCAATCAGCCCCAGCATTTT.